What follows are 29 T cell receptor beta chains derived from one specimen sequenced in a study of blood T cell repertoires in COVID-19. This table comes from immunoSEQ multiplex PCR, and its TCRdb copy is limited to in-frame clones, with some not included. Among 20,000 to 30,000 clones listed, approximately 78% were seen once. The sequenced sample was peripheral blood. These receptors all stem from a human donor in a cohort sampled during active COVID-19.

This clone came up once. The chain recombines TRBV30 with TRBJ2-1; D perhaps matches TRBD2 (7 bases). V lost 0 bases and J lost 6, with 24 bases in between. This CDR3 is 18 amino acids long. Germline CDR1 is GTSNPN and CDR2 is SVGIG (reference sequence). The CDR3 bases are TGTGCCTGGAGTGTACCGGGGGGCGGGACCACACTCCTCAATGAGCAGTTCTTC. Translated: CAWSVPGGGTTLLNEQFF.

Only a few counts were recorded for this clone. V and J are TRBV10-1 and TRBJ2-7; 9 bases agree with TRBD1. Trimming took 6 bases from V and 5 from J; bases not matched to a gene: 5. The CDR3 sequence is 13 residues long. The V gene's germline CDR1 is WNHNN and CDR2 SYGVQD (reference sequence). The CDR3 DNA reads TGCGCCAGCAGCGAAGGGACAGGGAACGAGCAGTACTTC. It is translated as CASSEGTGNEQYF.

The chain employs TRBV19 and TRBJ2-1; the match to TRBD2 covers 7 bases. The length of the CDR3 is 18 residues. CDR1 is LNHDA, CDR2 SQIVND, per germline (reference sequence). The ends lost 5 bases at V and 0 bases at J; junction bases unmatched: 13. CDR3 sequence (DNA): TGTGCCAGTAGTTTTCTCCTAGGGCGGGGGAGCTCCTACAATGAGCAGTTCTTC. It specifies CASSFLLGRGSSYNEQFF. The full variable domain, in which reference TRBV19 and TRBJ2-1 provide the parts outside the CDR3, is DGGITQSPKYLFRKEGQNVTLSCEQNLNHDAMYWYRQDPGQGLRLIYYSQIVNDFQKGDIAEGYSVSREKKESFPLTVTSAQKNPTAFYLCASSFLLGRGSSYNEQFFGPGTRLTVL.

The CDR3 DNA is TGTGCCAGCAGTGGTACCAATCCGGGACAGGGGTTAAATATATACGAGCAGTACTTC. Translating gives CASSGTNPGQGLNIYEQYF. The genes are TRBV28 and TRBJ2-7; 10 bases match TRBD1. Losses at the gene ends were 5 bases for V and 4 bases for J; bases not matched to a gene: 20. The CDR3 contains 19 residues. Looked up from germline, CDR1 is MDHEN and CDR2 is SYDVKM.

J is TRBJ1-3 and V is TRBV4-1; D is undetermined. Trimming cost V 9 bases and J 0 bases, with 6 bases left between them. Per germline, CDR1 MGHRA and CDR2 YSYEKL. The CDR3 sequence is 12 residues long. The CDR3 reads CASRGSGNTIYF. CDR3 nucleotide sequence: TGCGCCAGTCGCGGCTCTGGAAACACCATATATTTT.

This sequence joins TRBV29-1 and TRBJ1-1; no clear D. Germline CDR1 is SQVTM and CDR2 is ANQGSEA. There are 13 residues in the CDR3. Trimming pared 7 bases from V and 1 base from J, leaving 13 bases between. The CDR3 reads CSAQPLQNTEAFF. Written as DNA, the CDR3 is TGCAGCGCCCAACCCTTACAGAACACTGAAGCTTTCTTT.

This rearrangement joins TRBV12-3 or TRBV12-4 to TRBJ2-7; D possibly corresponds to TRBD2 (5 bases). The CDR3 loop spans 13 amino acids. V lost 5 bases, J lost 2 bases, and 10 bases lay in between. The CDR3 reads CASSMGVAYEQYF. DNA of the CDR3: TGTGCCAGCAGTATGGGAGTCGCCTACGAGCAGTACTTC.

The chain is built from TRBV5-5 and TRBJ1-3, with D perhaps matching TRBD1 (6 bases). V was trimmed by 3 bases and J by 2 bases, leaving 9 bases between them. This CDR3 region has 14 residues. Germline V lookup: CDR1 SGHKS, CDR2 YYEKEE (reference sequence). The CDR3 loop reads CASSWPGAGNTIYF. The DNA for the CDR3 is TGTGCCAGCAGCTGGCCAGGGGCTGGAAACACCATATATTTT.

The J gene is TRBJ2-5, the V gene TRBV7-9; no clear D. The V gene lost 5 bases and the J gene lost 2 bases, with 18 bases spanning the gap. Germline loops: CDR1 SEHNR, CDR2 FQNEAQ (reference sequence). There are 16 residues in the CDR3. CDR3 loop: CASSLLKELPQETQYF. The CDR3 DNA reads TGTGCCAGCAGCCTCCTGAAGGAGCTCCCACAAGAGACCCAGTACTTC.

This clone was picked up one time. This sequence joins TRBV6-5 and TRBJ1-3; no reliable D call. CDR3 size: 15 residues. The V gene's germline CDR1 is MNHEY and CDR2 SVGAGI. The V end was cut by 4 bases, the J end by 0 bases, with 10 bases between. As DNA, the CDR3 is TGTGCCAGCAGTTCTTCCAGTACCTCTGGAAACACCATATATTTT. Amino acid sequence: CASSSSSTSGNTIYF.

CDR3 DNA: TGCGCCAGCAGTGAGATCGCTTTACTAGCGGGGAAGGAGCAACCCTACGAGCAGTACTTC. This sequence encodes CASSEIALLAGKEQPYEQYF. V usage is TRBV10-1 and J usage is TRBJ2-7; TRBD2 agrees at 10 bases. Germline loops: CDR1 WNHNN, CDR2 SYGVQD (reference sequence). V lost 2 bases to trimming and J lost 2 bases; unmatched junction nucleotides: 18. CDR3 length equals 20 residues.

This clone turned up a few times. The chain links TRBV3-1 (or the pseudogene TRBV3-2) to TRBJ1-5; 9 positions match TRBD1. CDR3 length: 21 residues. The V and J ends lost 0 bases and 2 bases, in that order; junction bases with no gene match: 17. Germline CDR1 LGHDT, CDR2 YNNKEL (reference sequence). CDR3 amino acids: CASSQDPGQGQGGDCNQPQHF. The CDR3 DNA follows: TGTGCCAGCAGCCAAGATCCAGGTCAGGGACAGGGTGGCGATTGCAATCAGCCCCAGCATTTT.

This clone is a singleton in its sample. V is TRBV14 and J is TRBJ2-7, with TRBD2 identical over 7 bases. The CDR3 runs 16 residues. The junction had 10 bases not matched to a gene; V was cut back by 0 bases and J by 5 bases. Germline CDR1 is SGHDN and CDR2 is FVKESK. The CDR3 protein is CASSQDVGTILNEQYF. The CDR3, as DNA: TGTGCCAGCAGCCAAGATGTGGGGACTATCTTGAACGAGCAGTACTTC.

The chain uses TRBV9 and TRBJ2-3; a weak D match, TRBD2 (5 bases). Between the trimmed V and J ends, which lost 4 bases and 2 bases, there was a span of 17 bases. The CDR3 has 16 residues. Germline lookup yields CDR1 SGDLS and CDR2 YYNGEE. CDR3 coding DNA: TGTGCCAGCAGCCCCTGGGGTAGCGCTAACACAGATACGCAGTATTTT. This translates into CASSPWGSANTDTQYF.

The V and J genes are TRBV3-1 (or the pseudogene TRBV3-2) and TRBJ2-5, with 11 bases identical to TRBD2. CDR3 length equals 19 residues. With V trimmed by 2 bases and J by 5 bases, 16 bases remained unmatched. Germline V CDR1 and CDR2: LGHDT, YNNKEL (reference sequence). In DNA, the CDR3 is TGTGCCAGCAGCCAATTCGTTGGCGCTCCGACTAGCGGGGAGGAGACCCAGTACTTC. Its protein product is CASSQFVGAPTSGEETQYF.

J is TRBJ2-3 and V is TRBV20-1; 7 bases match TRBD2. Per germline, CDR1 DFQATT and CDR2 SNEGSKA (reference sequence). V shed 3 bases, J shed 2 bases, and the junction held 8 bases outside the gene matches. The CDR3 consists of 15 residues. The CDR3, as DNA: TGCAGTGCTAGTAGGACGGCGGGGGTCACAGATACGCAGTATTTT. It codes for CSASRTAGVTDTQYF.

This clone has just one count. J is TRBJ2-5 and V is TRBV6-5, with 11 bases lining up with TRBD2. J gave up 5 bases and V 2 bases, and 7 bases lay outside the gene matches. Looked up from germline, CDR1 is MNHEY and CDR2 is SVGAGI. The CDR3 totals 16 residues. CDR3 residues: CASSYLSGGAWETQYF. As DNA, the CDR3 is TGTGCCAGCAGTTACCTTAGCGGGGGGGCCTGGGAGACCCAGTACTTC.

This chain connects TRBV4-2 to TRBJ2-7; maybe TRBD2 (6 bases). The CDR3 has 15 amino acids. V lost 1 base and J lost 3, with 13 bases in between. The germline V gene encodes CDR1 LGHNA and CDR2 YNFKEQ. The CDR3 sequence is CASSQGSGVGYEQYF. The CDR3 nucleotides are TGTGCCAGCAGCCAAGGGTCGGGAGTCGGCTACGAGCAGTACTTC.

V is TRBV6-1 and J is TRBJ2-7; D is undetermined. There are 16 residues in the CDR3. V lost 1 base and J lost 2, with 15 bases in between. Germline values: CDR1 MNHNS, CDR2 SASEGT. The CDR3 bases are TGTGCCAGCAGTGAAGTTATGCGTGACAACCCCTACGAGCAGTACTTC. It encodes CASSEVMRDNPYEQYF.

The chain has TRBV27 and TRBJ2-7; 12 bases map to TRBD2. V shed 10 bases, J shed 2 bases, and the junction held 6 bases outside the gene matches. The germline V gene encodes CDR1 MNHEY and CDR2 SMNVEV (reference sequence). This CDR3 region has 14 residues. The CDR3 reads CATRRTSGAYEQYF. CDR3 nucleotide sequence: TGTGCCACCCGCCGGACTAGCGGGGCCTACGAGCAGTACTTC.

This chain links TRBV6-2 or TRBV6-3 with TRBJ1-1; D gene uncertain. V lost 2 bases and J 1 base, leaving 14 bases between the germline ends. The CDR3 extends over 16 amino acids. Per germline, CDR1 MNHEY and CDR2 SVGEGT. The CDR3 reads CASSYRPEAANTEAFF. CDR3 DNA: TGTGCCAGCAGTTACCGGCCGGAAGCGGCGAACACTGAAGCTTTCTTT.

The chain carries TRBV27 and TRBJ1-2, with no clear D. Germline values: CDR1 MNHEY, CDR2 SMNVEV (reference sequence). The CDR3 runs 13 residues. The V end lost 5 bases, the J end lost 8 bases, and 15 bases lay between the germline ends. DNA of the CDR3: TGTGCCAGCAGTCCCCCAGGAGGGTCCGGCTACACCTTC. Protein sequence: CASSPPGGSGYTF.

This CDR3 reads CASSLGGDANYGYTF. The CDR3 DNA reads TGCGCCAGCAGCCTCGGGGGGGATGCTAACTATGGCTACACCTTC. The V and J genes are TRBV4-3 and TRBJ1-2; D is possibly TRBD1 (5 bases). This CDR3 is 15 amino acids long. Trimming took off 4 bases at V and 0 bases at J, with 12 bases between the two ends. The germline V gene has CDR1 LGHNA and CDR2 YSLEER.

The chain combines TRBV5-4 with TRBJ2-5; 7 nucleotides match TRBD1. The CDR3 runs 13 residues. Germline V gene data show CDR1 as SGHNT and CDR2 as YYREEE (reference sequence). With 3 bases clipped from V and 5 bases from J, the junction kept 4 bases outside the gene matches. The CDR3 DNA is TGTGCCAGCAGCTCAGGACAGGTGGAGACCCAGTACTTC. It translates to CASSSGQVETQYF.

The chain is built from TRBV7-2 and TRBJ2-7; tentatively, D is TRBD2 (7 bases). The CDR3 is 14 residues long. V lost 5 bases, J lost 4 bases, and 15 bases lay in between. Germline V gene data show CDR1 as SGHTA and CDR2 as FQGNSA. This CDR3 reads CASSTGRGPYEQYF. DNA of the CDR3: TGTGCCAGCAGCACAGGGAGGGGCCCATACGAGCAGTACTTC.

The chain combines TRBV19 with TRBJ2-2; TRBD1 matches 11 bases. J was trimmed by 4 bases and V by 4 bases; bases with no gene match: 5. This CDR3 spans 16 amino acids. The germline V gene encodes CDR1 LNHDA and CDR2 SQIVND (reference sequence). The CDR3 sequence is CASSKGQGAGTGELFF. In DNA form, the CDR3 reads TGTGCCAGTAGTAAAGGACAGGGGGCGGGCACCGGGGAGCTGTTTTTT.

This clone was counted once. The chain couples TRBV6-1 to TRBJ2-7, with D possibly TRBD1 on 6 matching bases. The CDR3 sequence is 13 residues long. The V end lost 1 base, the J end lost 5 bases, and 9 bases lay between the germline ends. Germline V gives CDR1 MNHNS, CDR2 SASEGT. The CDR3 spells CASSEEAGDEQYF. As DNA, the CDR3 is TGTGCCAGCAGTGAAGAGGCAGGGGACGAGCAGTACTTC.

The chain recombines TRBV5-6 with TRBJ2-5, with 7 nucleotides matching TRBD1. This CDR3 contains 15 residues. V was clipped by 2 bases and J by 4 bases; unmatched bases: 8. Germline-derived CDR1 and CDR2 are SGHDT and YYEEEE. CDR3 in amino acids: CASSFGTEGGETQYF. CDR3 in DNA: TGTGCCAGCAGCTTTGGGACAGAAGGGGGAGAGACCCAGTACTTC.

This rearrangement joins TRBV9 to TRBJ2-1, with 10 bases lining up with TRBD1. The trim removed 3 bases at V and 4 bases at J, leaving 4 bases unmatched. This CDR3 region has 15 residues. Germline assignment: CDR1 SGDLS and CDR2 YYNGEE. DNA of the CDR3: TGTGCCAGCAGCGCCGGGACAGGGGTATACAATGAGCAGTTCTTC. This codes for CASSAGTGVYNEQFF.